What follows are 20 T cell receptor beta chains derived from one specimen sequenced in a study of blood T cell repertoires in COVID-19. Data came from immunoSEQ multiplex PCR; TCRdb stores just in-frame clones and leaves some out. Of 250,000 to 350,000 clones listed, nearly 90% are singletons. Sequencing input: PBMCs or T cells enriched from blood (not recorded which). The receptors were gathered from a woman younger than 30 with acute COVID-19.

The chain couples TRBV5-1 to TRBJ2-7; TRBD2 might be the D (5 bases). V was cut by 2 bases and J by 6 bases, with 27 bases left in between. Germline CDR1 and CDR2: SGHRS and YFSETQ. The CDR3 covers 18 residues. CDR3 residues: CASSFADPQYGSVAEQYF. The CDR3 DNA follows: TGCGCCAGCAGCTTCGCAGACCCCCAATATGGTAGCGTTGCCGAGCAGTACTTC.

The gene calls are TRBV12-5 and TRBJ2-1; TRBD2 agrees at 10 bases. Trimming took 7 bases from V and 9 from J; bases not matched to a gene: 6. This CDR3 comprises 13 residues. Germline-derived CDR1 and CDR2 are LGHNT and FRNRAP. The CDR3 nucleotides are TGTGCTAGTGCCCCTAGCGGGAGTAGTGAGCAGTTCTTC. It translates to CASAPSGSSEQFF.

This clone occurred a few times. The gene calls are TRBV2 and TRBJ2-5, with 14 bases aligning to TRBD2. The CDR3 extends over 18 amino acids. The V segment lost 3 bases and the J segment 1 base; nucleotides outside the gene matches: 7. Germline loops: CDR1 SNHLY, CDR2 FYNNEI. The CDR3 nucleotides read TGTGCCAGCAGTGACCCCGGGACTAGCGGGAGATCCCAAGAGACCCAGTACTTC. Encoded protein: CASSDPGTSGRSQETQYF.

The chain uses TRBV6-1 and TRBJ2-5; the D gene is possibly TRBD2 (7 bases). Germline CDR1 and CDR2: MNHNS and SASEGT. Deletions cut 2 bases from V and 1 base from J, with 14 bases between. This CDR3 has 16 residues. CDR3 bases: TGTGCCAGCAGTGAAAGGGAGGGGACAAGCCAAGAGACCCAGTACTTC. Amino acid sequence: CASSEREGTSQETQYF.

The V and J genes are TRBV4-3 and TRBJ2-7, with 12 bases fitting TRBD2. The CDR3 loop spans 19 amino acids. Germline assignment: CDR1 LGHNA and CDR2 YSLEER. After removal of 1 base from V and 3 bases from J, the junction contained 13 bases not matched to a gene. CDR3 loop: CASSQVFGALAGGDYEQYF. CDR3 bases: TGCGCCAGCAGCCAAGTGTTTGGGGCACTAGCGGGAGGTGACTACGAGCAGTACTTC.

This clone was seen more than once but under ten times. V is TRBV7-9 and J is TRBJ1-1, with D maybe TRBD1 (5 bases). The length of the CDR3 is 13 residues. V lost 5 bases to trimming and J lost 7 bases, with 14 bases between them. Germline V gene data show CDR1 as SEHNR and CDR2 as FQNEAQ (reference sequence). For the CDR3, the DNA is TGTGCCAGCAGCGTCAGACAGTACAGTGAAGCTTTCTTT. Translated: CASSVRQYSEAFF.

The chain couples TRBV5-5 to TRBJ2-5; 9 bases line up with TRBD1. This CDR3 is built from 16 residues. J was trimmed by 2 bases and V by 3 bases; bases with no gene match: 8. Per the germline V gene, CDR1 is SGHKS and CDR2 is YYEKEE (reference sequence). CDR3 sequence reads: CASSSAGTGLQETQYF. Here the CDR3 DNA reads TGTGCCAGCAGCTCAGCCGGGACAGGGCTACAAGAGACCCAGTACTTC. Complete variable domain (other parts from reference TRBV5-5 and TRBJ2-5): DAGVTQSPTHLIKTRGQQVTLRCSPISGHKSVSWYQQVLGQGPQFIFQYYEKEERGRGNFPDRFSARQFPNYSSELNVNALLLGDSALYLCASSSAGTGLQETQYFGPGTRLLVL.

In nucleotides, the CDR3 is TGTGCCAGTACCGCAGGGGGGCAGTTCTCCGAGACCCAGTACTTC. This gives the protein CASTAGGQFSETQYF. The V call is TRBV19, the J call TRBJ2-5, with a tentative D call TRBD1 (7 bases). Germline V gene data show CDR1 as LNHDA and CDR2 as SQIVND (reference sequence). The CDR3 is 15 residues long. V lost 7 bases, J lost 5 bases, and 20 bases lay in between.

The chain is built from TRBV24-1 and TRBJ2-2, with 10 bases identical to TRBD1. V lost 7 bases and J lost 6; bases outside the gene matches: 4. Germline CDR1 KGHDR, CDR2 SFDVKD. The CDR3 covers 14 residues. The CDR3, as DNA: TGTGCCACCAGCCGGACAGGGGGGCCCGGGGAGCTGTTTTTT. It translates to CATSRTGGPGELFF.

This rearrangement joins TRBV11-2 to TRBJ2-5; D perhaps matches TRBD2 (6 bases). Germline V CDR1 and CDR2: SGHAT, FQNNGV. The CDR3 loop spans 14 amino acids. Trimming removed 5 bases at V and 0 bases at J, with 10 bases between. CDR3 sequence reads: CASSRDSNQETQYF. The CDR3 nucleotides read TGTGCCAGCAGCCGGGACTCCAACCAAGAGACCCAGTACTTC.

The rearrangement links TRBV7-9 to TRBJ2-7, with 8 bases aligning to TRBD1. J was trimmed by 4 bases and V by 2 bases; bases with no gene match: 13. The CDR3 runs to 17 residues. Germline lookup yields CDR1 SEHNR and CDR2 FQNEAQ (reference sequence). The CDR3 reads CASSLFSGTGSIYEQYF. In nucleotides, the CDR3 is TGTGCCAGCAGCTTATTTTCCGGGACAGGATCAATATACGAGCAGTACTTC.

The chain carries TRBV5-6 and TRBJ2-1, with 10 bases aligning to TRBD2. CDR1 and CDR2 from the germline V gene are SGHDT and YYEEEE. The CDR3 contains 17 residues. The trim removed 4 bases at V and 10 bases at J, leaving 17 bases unmatched. The DNA of the CDR3 is TGTGCCAGCAGCAATATATACACGGCTAGCGGGAGTAAGGAGCAGTTCTTC. This translates into CASSNIYTASGSKEQFF.

The CDR3 DNA is TGTGCCAGCTCAAAAGGACTAGCGGGAGTCGATGAGCAGTTCTTC. This codes for CASSKGLAGVDEQFF. The gene calls are TRBV18 and TRBJ2-1, with 13 bases fitting TRBD2. V gave up 5 bases and J gave up 8 bases; unmatched junction bases: 6. The CDR3 loop spans 15 amino acids. CDR1 and CDR2 from the germline V gene are KGHSH and LQKENI.

V and J are TRBV3-1 (or the pseudogene TRBV3-2) and TRBJ1-2; 8 bases are shared with TRBD1. The V gene's germline CDR1 is LGHDT and CDR2 YNNKEL (reference sequence). After removal of 0 bases from V and 5 bases from J, the junction contained 11 bases not matched to a gene. CDR3 size: 17 residues. The CDR3 sequence is CASSQDSWTGTIYGYTF. In nucleotides, the CDR3 is TGTGCCAGCAGCCAAGATTCTTGGACAGGGACTATTTATGGCTACACCTTC.

The chain's CDR3 is CASSSPTSGPQGELFF. The CDR3 DNA is TGCGCCAGCAGCTCCCCGACTAGCGGGCCCCAAGGGGAGCTGTTTTTT. The V gene is TRBV5-1, the J gene TRBJ2-2; 10 bases match TRBD2. The CDR3 loop spans 16 amino acids. The germline V gene has CDR1 SGHRS and CDR2 YFSETQ. With 3 bases clipped from V and 8 bases from J, the junction kept 10 bases outside the gene matches.

The chain combines TRBV7-9 with TRBJ2-1; 10 positions match TRBD2. This CDR3 has 14 amino acids. Germline CDR1 is SEHNR and CDR2 is FQNEAQ (reference sequence). Losses at the gene ends were 5 bases for V and 8 bases for J; bases not matched to a gene: 6. CDR3 protein: CASSTGLALDEQFF. CDR3 DNA sequence: TGTGCCAGCAGCACGGGACTAGCGTTGGATGAGCAGTTCTTC.

The V gene is TRBV18, the J gene TRBJ2-1; weak D call: TRBD2 (5 bases). Trimming left V 0 bases short and J 8 bases short, with 20 bases between. This CDR3 is 17 amino acids long. Germline CDR1 reads KGHSH; CDR2 reads LQKENI. The CDR3 DNA reads as TGTGCCAGCTCACCACCGGTCTTGGCTACTAGTTTCGATGAGCAGTTCTTC. Its protein product is CASSPPVLATSFDEQFF.

About this clone itself: The CDR3 does not close with the conserved phenylalanine or tryptophan, likely indicating a read error. Because the CDR3's place on the DNA is in doubt, the DNA is left out and the CDR3 is given as listed by TCRdb. This chain joins TRBV28 and TRBJ2-3; the table assigns TRBD2, which was not confirmed against the DNA. The V gene's germline CDR1 is MDHEN and CDR2 SYDVKM. The CDR3 spans 12 amino acids, including both terminal residues. CDR3 protein: CASSSGLDSIES.

This clone has a handful of counts. V usage is TRBV18 and J usage is TRBJ2-5, with TRBD1 as a possible D gene (6 bases). CDR1 KGHSH and CDR2 LQKENI come from the germline V gene. This CDR3 region has 14 residues. V was trimmed by 4 bases and J by 4 bases, leaving 13 bases between them. CDR3 loop: CASSRLTGLETQYF. CDR3 DNA sequence: TGTGCCAGCTCACGACTGACAGGTTTAGAGACCCAGTACTTC.

The chain employs TRBV12-3 or TRBV12-4 and TRBJ2-1, with unresolved D. This CDR3 region has 12 residues. Trimming shortened V by 6 bases and J by 6 bases, and 9 bases separated the two germline ends. Here the CDR3 DNA reads TGTGCCAGCAGCCCCCGGGTCAATGAGCAGTTCTTC. Residues: CASSPRVNEQFF.